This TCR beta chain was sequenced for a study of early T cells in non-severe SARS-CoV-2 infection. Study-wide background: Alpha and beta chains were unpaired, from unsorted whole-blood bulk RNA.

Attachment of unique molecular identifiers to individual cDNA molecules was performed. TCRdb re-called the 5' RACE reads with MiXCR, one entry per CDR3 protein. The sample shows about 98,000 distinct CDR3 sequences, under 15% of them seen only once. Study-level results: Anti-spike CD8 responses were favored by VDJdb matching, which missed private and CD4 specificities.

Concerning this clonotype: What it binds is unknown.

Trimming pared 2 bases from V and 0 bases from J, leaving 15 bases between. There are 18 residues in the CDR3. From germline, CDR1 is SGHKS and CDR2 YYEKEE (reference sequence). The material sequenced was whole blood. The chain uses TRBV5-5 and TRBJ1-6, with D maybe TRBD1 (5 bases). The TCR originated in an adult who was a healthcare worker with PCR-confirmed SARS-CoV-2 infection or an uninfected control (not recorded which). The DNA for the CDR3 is TGTGCCAGCAGCTTAGCCCAGGGCGTAAGCTCCTATAATTCACCCCTCCACTTT. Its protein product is CASSLAQGVSSYNSPLHF. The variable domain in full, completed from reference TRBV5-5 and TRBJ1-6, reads DAGVTQSPTHLIKTRGQQVTLRCSPISGHKSVSWYQQVLGQGPQFIFQYYEKEERGRGNFPDRFSARQFPNYSSELNVNALLLGDSALYLCASSLAQGVSSYNSPLHFGNGTRLTVT.